These 26 T cell receptor beta chains were all obtained from the same sample, sequenced in a study of T cell responses to AZD1222 COVID-19 vaccine. Some clones are missing from TCRdb's copy, which holds only in-frame ones; the method was immunoSEQ multiplex PCR. The sample shows more than 120,000 clones, about nine tenths of them seen only once. Sample: peripheral blood, taken 28 days after the second AZD1222 dose. The receptors shown here come from an adult who received the AZD1222 COVID-19 vaccine.

CDR3 coding DNA: TGTGCCAGCAGCCCCCGGACAGTGGGGGATGAGCAGTTCTTC. It codes for CASSPRTVGDEQFF. The rearrangement joins TRBV9 to TRBJ2-1, with D possibly being TRBD1 (6 bases). The CDR3 contains 14 residues. V was pared by 4 bases and J by 8 bases, with 16 bases between. Germline V gene lookup returns CDR1 SGDLS and CDR2 YYNGEE.

The chain links TRBV15 to TRBJ1-1; D unresolved. V lost 4 bases to trimming and J lost 0 bases, with 12 bases between them. CDR3 length equals 15 residues. The germline V gene encodes CDR1 LNHNV and CDR2 YYDKDF (reference sequence). CDR3 sequence: CATSTHYSMNTEAFF. CDR3 bases: TGTGCCACCAGCACGCATTACAGCATGAACACTGAAGCTTTCTTT.

The chain links TRBV30 to TRBJ1-5; TRBD1 might be the D (6 bases). CDR3 length: 13 amino acids. Trimming cost V 3 bases and J 2 bases, with 8 bases left between them. From germline, CDR1 is GTSNPN and CDR2 SVGIG (reference sequence). CDR3 in DNA: TGTGCCTGGAGACAGGGTGGCAATCAGCCCCAGCATTTT. Protein sequence: CAWRQGGNQPQHF.

This clone was recorded only once. This chain joins TRBV19 and TRBJ2-5, with 13 bases lining up with TRBD2. Germline-derived CDR1 and CDR2 are LNHDA and SQIVND (reference sequence). Trimming at V came to 5 bases and at J to 5 bases, leaving 5 bases not matched to a gene. This CDR3 spans 15 amino acids. DNA for the CDR3: TGTGCCAGTAGTCGACTAGCGGGAGGTGTTGAGACCCAGTACTTC. Residues: CASSRLAGGVETQYF.

The V gene is TRBV28, the J gene TRBJ1-4; D is unclear. The CDR3 is 14 residues long. In germline, CDR1 is MDHEN, CDR2 SYDVKM. V lost 2 bases and J 5 bases, leaving 9 bases between the germline ends. The CDR3 protein is CASSLGQANEKLFF. The CDR3 nucleotides are TGTGCCAGCAGTTTAGGGCAGGCCAATGAAAAACTGTTTTTT.

The gene calls are TRBV7-2 and TRBJ2-5, with D hard to call. CDR1 is SGHTA and CDR2 is FQGNSA in the germline V gene. With 5 bases removed from V and 5 bases from J, the gap between germline ends came to 12 bases. There are 13 residues in the CDR3. The CDR3 sequence: CASSPRARETQYF. CDR3 bases: TGTGCCAGCAGCCCAAGGGCTCGGGAGACCCAGTACTTC.

This clone appeared once. The genes are TRBV12-3 or TRBV12-4 and TRBJ1-1; D is perhaps TRBD1 (6 bases). Trimming pared 7 bases from V and 7 bases from J, leaving 16 bases between. The CDR3 length is 13 residues. CDR3 DNA sequence: TGTGCCAGCACTTTCCTGGGGGCGCTTGAAGCTTTCTTT. Translating it yields CASTFLGALEAFF.

By its share, this clone is medium-sized. The chain recombines TRBV7-9 with TRBJ2-7; D perhaps matches TRBD2 (7 bases). The V gene's germline CDR1 is SEHNR and CDR2 FQNEAQ (reference sequence). CDR3 length: 18 amino acids. V was shortened by 1 base and J by 2 bases, with 21 bases between the two germline ends. The CDR3 region is CASSLVYFRGAGPYEQYF. CDR3 in DNA: TGTGCCAGCAGCTTAGTATACTTCCGGGGGGCAGGGCCCTACGAGCAGTACTTC.

V is TRBV27 and J is TRBJ2-2, with D tentatively TRBD2 (5 bases). V dropped 0 bases and J dropped 1 base, with 6 bases sitting between them. Germline CDR1 is MNHEY and CDR2 is SMNVEV (reference sequence). The length of the CDR3 is 15 residues. CDR3: CASSLSGVNTGELFF. The DNA of the CDR3 is TGTGCCAGCAGTTTATCCGGGGTGAACACCGGGGAGCTGTTTTTT.

The genes are TRBV6-4 and TRBJ1-6; D possibly corresponds to TRBD1 (5 bases). CDR1 MRHNA and CDR2 SNTAGT come from the germline V gene. V lost 3 bases to trimming and J lost 6 bases, with 12 bases between them. The CDR3 loop spans 15 amino acids. Here the CDR3 reads CASSETSGGNSPLHF. The CDR3, as DNA: TGTGCCAGCAGTGAAACATCGGGGGGTAATTCACCCCTCCACTTT.

This chain joins TRBV29-1 and TRBJ1-2; TRBD1 agrees at 8 bases. CDR1 SQVTM and CDR2 ANQGSEA come from the germline V gene. With V trimmed by 5 bases and J by 3 bases, 5 bases remained unmatched. The CDR3 is made up of 13 amino acids. DNA of the CDR3: TGCAGCGTTTACAGGGGGGAGGACTATGGCTACACCTTC. Translation gives CSVYRGEDYGYTF.

The chain is built from TRBV6-1 and TRBJ1-5; D gene unclear. From germline, CDR1 is MNHNS and CDR2 SASEGT. The length of the CDR3 is 16 residues. V gave up 2 bases and J gave up 5 bases, with 16 bases separating them. This CDR3 reads CASSETPIQRDQPQHF. The CDR3 DNA sequence: TGTGCCAGCAGTGAAACGCCCATACAGAGGGATCAGCCCCAGCATTTT.

The gene calls are TRBV5-4 and TRBJ1-6; possibly TRBD1 for D (5 bases). The CDR3 has 15 amino acids. Germline CDR1 SGHNT, CDR2 YYREEE (reference sequence). V was trimmed by 2 bases and J by 12 bases, leaving 18 bases between them. CDR3 sequence reads: CASSFDSIAGVPLHF. The CDR3 nucleotides read TGTGCCAGCAGCTTCGACAGCATCGCGGGGGTACCCCTCCACTTT.

Here the CDR3 reads CAGGWGTEAFF. The CDR3 DNA reads as TGTGCCGGAGGTTGGGGCACTGAAGCTTTCTTT. The chain employs TRBV2 and TRBJ1-1; no clear D gene. Germline V gene data show CDR1 as SNHLY and CDR2 as FYNNEI. V lost 11 bases and J lost 4, with 11 bases in between. The CDR3 consists of 11 residues. Full variable domain (missing parts from reference TRBV2 and TRBJ1-1): EPEVTQTPSHQVTQMGQEVILRCVPISNHLYFYWYRQILGQKVEFLVSFYNNEISEKSEIFDDQFSVERPDGSNFTLKIRSTKLEDSAMYFCAGGWGTEAFFGQGTRLTVV.

CDR3 coding DNA: TGTGCCAGCAGTTTGGAGCTCTACGAGCAGTACTTC. It specifies CASSLELYEQYF. The V and J genes are TRBV12-3 or TRBV12-4 and TRBJ2-7; D ambiguous. This CDR3 is 12 amino acids long. The V end lost 3 bases, the J end lost 3 bases, and 6 bases lay between the germline ends.

The rearrangement links TRBV27 to TRBJ1-4; no clear D. CDR3 length: 14 residues. Looked up from germline, CDR1 is MNHEY and CDR2 is SMNVEV (reference sequence). The ends were cut back, 5 bases at V and 8 bases at J, with 15 bases in the middle. The chain's CDR3 is CASSPYRPGEKLFF. The CDR3 DNA reads as TGTGCCAGCAGTCCATACAGACCAGGAGAAAAACTGTTTTTT. Drawing the rest from reference TRBV27 and TRBJ1-4, the complete variable domain is EAQVTQNPRYLITVTGKKLTVTCSQNMNHEYMSWYRQDPGLGLRQIYYSMNVEVTDKGDVPEGYKVSRKEKRNFPLILESPSPNQTSLYFCASSPYRPGEKLFFGSGTQLSVL.

The V and J genes are TRBV12-3 or TRBV12-4 and TRBJ2-1; a weak D match, TRBD2 (5 bases). The CDR3 runs 12 residues. The CDR3 coding sequence is TGTGCGAGCCGGAGGACCTACAATGAGCAGTTCTTC. Amino acid sequence: CASRRTYNEQFF.

The chain recombines TRBV6-5 with TRBJ1-1; D call uncertain. This CDR3 is 13 amino acids long. CDR1 and CDR2 from the germline V gene are MNHEY and SVGAGI. V was pared by 2 bases and J by 1 base, with 5 bases between. CDR3 in amino acids: CASSYGKNTEAFF. The CDR3 bases are TGTGCCAGCAGTTACGGAAAGAACACTGAAGCTTTCTTT.

This chain links TRBV7-3 with TRBJ1-2; D ambiguous. The CDR3 loop spans 14 amino acids. The V and J ends lost 5 bases and 5 bases respectively, with 15 bases between them. Per the germline V gene, CDR1 is SGHTA and CDR2 is FQGTGA. CDR3 sequence reads: CASSPGSGIYGYTF. As DNA, the CDR3 is TGTGCCAGCAGCCCCGGGAGTGGGATATATGGCTACACCTTC.

The chain employs TRBV27 and TRBJ2-7, with D unclear. The germline V and J ends were trimmed by 6 bases and 6 bases, with 15 bases remaining between them. The CDR3 has 13 amino acids. Germline V gene sequence: CDR1 MNHEY, CDR2 SMNVEV (reference sequence). In DNA, the CDR3 is TGTGCCAGCAGCTCGACCCTATCTCCCGAGCAGTACTTC. This gives the protein CASSSTLSPEQYF.

The V and J genes are TRBV2 and TRBJ2-6, with 8 positions matching TRBD1. The V segment lost 11 bases and the J segment 0 bases; nucleotides outside the gene matches: 9. The CDR3 is 16 amino acids. The germline gives CDR1 SNHLY, CDR2 FYNNEI. In nucleotides, the CDR3 is TGTGCCCTGATCAGGGGGCAGAGCTCTGGGGCCAACGTCCTGACTTTC. Encoded protein: CALIRGQSSGANVLTF.

This chain uses TRBV7-2 with TRBJ2-1, with 9 positions matching TRBD2. This CDR3 is built from 17 residues. The ends lost 5 bases at V and 7 bases at J; junction bases unmatched: 15. Germline CDR1 and CDR2: SGHTA and FQGNSA. The CDR3 sequence: CASSRLLAGPRANEQFF. The DNA for the CDR3 is TGTGCCAGCAGCCGCCTCCTAGCGGGACCGCGGGCGAATGAGCAGTTCTTC.

The chain joins TRBV3-1 (or the pseudogene TRBV3-2) to TRBJ1-1; D ambiguous. CDR1 LGHDT and CDR2 YNNKEL come from the germline V gene (reference sequence). The CDR3 consists of 14 residues. V lost 0 bases and J 6 bases, leaving 11 bases between the germline ends. The CDR3 coding sequence is TGTGCCAGCAGCCAAGATCCCGGACGATCTGAAGCTTTCTTT. This sequence encodes CASSQDPGRSEAFF.

CDR3 DNA: TGTGCCAGCAGCCCCGGCCGGGGACTCCGGGATGGCTACACCTTC. This sequence encodes CASSPGRGLRDGYTF. V is TRBV11-2 and J is TRBJ1-2; perhaps TRBD1 as D (5 bases). Germline V CDR1 and CDR2: SGHAT, FQNNGV. V was cut by 5 bases and J by 6 bases, with 19 bases left in between. This CDR3 has 15 amino acids.

The chain combines TRBV6-6 with TRBJ2-1, with 7 bases fitting TRBD2. The CDR3 is 13 residues long. The trim removed 4 bases at V and 9 bases at J, leaving 6 bases unmatched. CDR1 and CDR2 (germline): MNHNY, SVGAGI (reference sequence). The CDR3: CASSFGGSGEQFF. The CDR3 DNA sequence: TGTGCCAGCAGTTTCGGCGGGAGTGGTGAGCAGTTCTTC.

This chain uses TRBV5-1 with TRBJ2-2; TRBD2 might be the D (6 bases). CDR1 and CDR2 (germline): SGHRS, YFSETQ. V lost 7 bases, J lost 6 bases, and 16 bases lay in between. This CDR3 is built from 14 residues. CDR3 protein: CASFPRETAGELFF. CDR3 DNA sequence: TGCGCCAGCTTCCCTCGGGAGACGGCCGGGGAGCTGTTTTTT.